A selection of T cell receptor beta chains follows, all from one sample in a study of T cell responses to AZD1222 COVID-19 vaccine. Sequencing used immunoSEQ multiplex PCR; TCRdb keeps in-frame clones, though not all of them. The sample comprises around 58,000 clones, about 79% of which are singletons, and 15% to 25% rests with the top ten. The sample consisted of peripheral blood, taken on day 0 of AZD1222 vaccination. Receptors were obtained from an adult in good health. The CDR3 runs from the conserved cysteine through the conserved F or W. Each record gives: V gene, J gene, D gene, CDR3 length, clone size, CDR3 protein, CDR3 DNA. The D gene is left open where the match is weak. Clone size is given for some rows only: seen once, a few or many times, or a class if the clone is expanded.

v_gene: TRBV28
j_gene: TRBJ2-1
d_gene: TRBD2
len: 16
abundance: NA
CDR3aa: CASSLLPSGSRDEQFF
CDR3nt: TGTGCCAGCAGTTTACTACCTAGCGGGTCTAGGGATGAGCAGTTCTTC

v_gene: TRBV24-1
j_gene: TRBJ1-1
d_gene: TRBD1
len: 15
abundance: NA
CDR3aa: CATSDFGQGGAEAFF
CDR3nt: TGTGCCACCAGTGATTTCGGGCAGGGGGGCGCTGAAGCTTTCTTT

v_gene: TRBV7-2
j_gene: TRBJ1-2
d_gene: NA
len: 14
abundance: NA
CDR3aa: CASSPRTAYYGYTF
CDR3nt: TGTGCCAGCAGCCCCCGGACAGCTTACTATGGCTACACCTTC

v_gene: TRBV5-1
j_gene: TRBJ2-1
d_gene: NA
len: 12
abundance: NA
CDR3aa: CASSLLYNEQFF
CDR3nt: TGCGCCAGCAGCTTGCTGTACAATGAGCAGTTCTTC

v_gene: TRBV2
j_gene: TRBJ2-3
d_gene: TRBD2
len: 19
abundance: NA
CDR3aa: CASSALFRLAGLDTDTQYF
CDR3nt: TGTGCCAGCAGTGCTCTTTTCCGACTAGCGGGACTTGACACAGATACGCAGTATTTT

v_gene: TRBV9
j_gene: TRBJ2-7
d_gene: NA
len: 15
abundance: once
CDR3aa: CASSPPSGLAYEQYF
CDR3nt: TGTGCCAGCAGCCCACCCTCGGGACTTGCCTACGAGCAGTACTTC

v_gene: TRBV5-4
j_gene: TRBJ1-4
d_gene: NA
len: 15
abundance: NA
CDR3aa: CASSVRVAGNEKLFF
CDR3nt: TGTGCCAGCAGCGTCAGGGTTGCAGGGAATGAAAAACTGTTTTTT

v_gene: TRBV7-8
j_gene: TRBJ2-6
d_gene: TRBD1
len: 17
abundance: NA
CDR3aa: CASSMGQGNSGANVLTF
CDR3nt: TGTGCCAGCAGCATGGGACAGGGCAACTCTGGGGCCAACGTCCTGACTTTC

v_gene: TRBV7-2
j_gene: TRBJ1-2
d_gene: NA
len: 17
abundance: NA
CDR3aa: CASSVRHREGLSYGYTF
CDR3nt: TGTGCCAGCAGCGTGCGACACAGGGAGGGCCTTTCCTATGGCTACACCTTC

v_gene: TRBV6-2/TRBV6-3
j_gene: TRBJ1-1
d_gene: NA
len: 12
abundance: few
CDR3aa: CASSYTYTEAFF
CDR3nt: TGTGCCAGCAGTTACACGTACACTGAAGCTTTCTTT

v_gene: TRBV5-1
j_gene: TRBJ1-1
d_gene: TRBD1
len: 13
abundance: once
CDR3aa: CASSGQGNYEAFF
CDR3nt: TGCGCCAGCAGCGGACAGGGGAACTATGAAGCTTTCTTT

v_gene: TRBV28
j_gene: TRBJ1-3
d_gene: NA
len: 13
abundance: few
CDR3aa: CASSRGSGNTIYF
CDR3nt: TGTGCCAGCAGTAGGGGCTCTGGAAACACCATATATTTT

v_gene: TRBV3-1/TRBV3-2
j_gene: TRBJ1-1
d_gene: NA
len: 14
abundance: NA
CDR3aa: CASSQVQIGTEAFF
CDR3nt: TGTGCCAGCAGCCAAGTCCAGATCGGGACTGAAGCTTTCTTT

v_gene: TRBV7-9
j_gene: TRBJ2-4
d_gene: TRBD2
len: 16
abundance: NA
CDR3aa: CASSAPGLAFLNIQYF
CDR3nt: TGTGCCAGCAGCGCTCCGGGACTAGCGTTCCTAAACATTCAGTACTTC

v_gene: TRBV6-1
j_gene: TRBJ1-6
d_gene: TRBD1
len: 17
abundance: NA
CDR3aa: CASSGGFGQGMGSPLHF
CDR3nt: TGTGCCAGCAGTGGTGGCTTTGGACAGGGAATGGGTTCACCCCTCCACTTT

v_gene: TRBV5-1
j_gene: TRBJ2-1
d_gene: NA
len: 14
abundance: NA
CDR3aa: CASSPLGIYNEQFF
CDR3nt: TGCGCCAGCAGCCCCTTGGGGATATACAATGAGCAGTTCTTC

v_gene: TRBV5-1
j_gene: TRBJ2-7
d_gene: TRBD2
len: 14
abundance: NA
CDR3aa: CASSTERGSYEQYF
CDR3nt: TGCGCCAGCAGCACCGAGCGGGGCTCCTACGAGCAGTACTTC

v_gene: TRBV18
j_gene: TRBJ2-7
d_gene: NA
len: 14
abundance: NA
CDR3aa: CASSTGAQTYEQYF
CDR3nt: TGTGCCAGCTCAACCGGGGCCCAAACCTACGAGCAGTACTTC

v_gene: TRBV3-1/TRBV3-2
j_gene: TRBJ2-5
d_gene: NA
len: 13
abundance: NA
CDR3aa: CASSQTGKETQYF
CDR3nt: TGTGCCAGCAGCCAAACAGGGAAAGAGACCCAGTACTTC

v_gene: TRBV5-1
j_gene: TRBJ2-5
d_gene: TRBD1
len: 15
abundance: NA
CDR3aa: CASSLAGQGVETQYF
CDR3nt: TGCGCCAGCAGCTTGGCGGGCCAGGGGGTAGAGACCCAGTACTTC

v_gene: TRBV4-2
j_gene: TRBJ1-4
d_gene: NA
len: 15
abundance: NA
CDR3aa: CASSPNGAANEKLFF
CDR3nt: TGTGCCAGCAGCCCCAACGGGGCGGCTAATGAAAAACTGTTTTTT

v_gene: TRBV25-1
j_gene: TRBJ1-1
d_gene: NA
len: 14
abundance: NA
CDR3aa: CASSGGHPNTEAFF
CDR3nt: TGTGCCAGCAGTGGGGGACATCCGAACACTGAAGCTTTCTTT

v_gene: TRBV5-4
j_gene: TRBJ2-1
d_gene: NA
len: 15
abundance: NA
CDR3aa: CASSLSSGSYNEQFF
CDR3nt: TGTGCCAGCAGCTTGTCGTCAGGCTCCTACAATGAGCAGTTCTTC

v_gene: TRBV28
j_gene: TRBJ1-4
d_gene: NA
len: 12
abundance: NA
CDR3aa: CASSLESEKLFF
CDR3nt: TGTGCCAGCAGTTTAGAGAGTGAAAAACTGTTTTTT

v_gene: TRBV6-5
j_gene: TRBJ2-3
d_gene: NA
len: 15
abundance: NA
CDR3aa: CASRLLENRLDTQYF
CDR3nt: TGTGCCAGCAGGCTTCTAGAGAATCGGTTGGATACGCAGTATTTT

v_gene: TRBV5-4
j_gene: TRBJ1-1
d_gene: NA
len: 15
abundance: NA
CDR3aa: CASSGGEGRDREAFF
CDR3nt: TGTGCCAGCAGCGGCGGGGAGGGGCGAGATCGGGAAGCTTTCTTT

v_gene: TRBV3-1/TRBV3-2
j_gene: TRBJ2-5
d_gene: NA
len: 14
abundance: NA
CDR3aa: CASSQGDLQETQYF
CDR3nt: TGTGCCAGCAGCCAAGGGGATCTCCAAGAGACCCAGTACTTC

v_gene: TRBV5-1
j_gene: TRBJ1-1
d_gene: NA
len: 14
abundance: NA
CDR3aa: CASSADRLNTEAFF
CDR3nt: TGCGCCAGCAGCGCCGACAGATTAAACACTGAAGCTTTCTTT

v_gene: TRBV6-1
j_gene: TRBJ2-4
d_gene: NA
len: 15
abundance: NA
CDR3aa: CASSELGAAKNIQYF
CDR3nt: TGTGCCAGCAGTGAATTAGGGGCGGCCAAAAACATTCAGTACTTC

v_gene: TRBV6-5
j_gene: TRBJ2-7
d_gene: TRBD2
len: 16
abundance: NA
CDR3aa: CASSSNDAGGGYEQYF
CDR3nt: TGTGCCAGCAGTTCAAATGACGCGGGAGGGGGCTACGAGCAGTACTTC

v_gene: TRBV10-3
j_gene: TRBJ1-2
d_gene: NA
len: 14
abundance: once
CDR3aa: CAISGRGTGYGYTF
CDR3nt: TGTGCCATCAGTGGACGGGGAACGGGCTATGGCTACACCTTC

v_gene: TRBV2
j_gene: TRBJ1-1
d_gene: TRBD1
len: 14
abundance: NA
CDR3aa: CASNPTGLNTEAFF
CDR3nt: TGTGCCAGCAACCCGACAGGGTTGAACACTGAAGCTTTCTTT

v_gene: TRBV12-3/TRBV12-4
j_gene: TRBJ1-5
d_gene: NA
len: 13
abundance: NA
CDR3aa: CASSSRRIQPQHF
CDR3nt: TGTGCCAGCAGTTCTCGAAGAATTCAGCCCCAGCATTTT

v_gene: TRBV2
j_gene: TRBJ2-7
d_gene: TRBD2
len: 17
abundance: few
CDR3aa: CASSFTGTSGLSYEQYF
CDR3nt: TGTGCCAGCAGTTTCACCGGGACTAGCGGCCTCTCCTACGAGCAGTACTTC

v_gene: TRBV5-5
j_gene: TRBJ1-2
d_gene: NA
len: 14
abundance: NA
CDR3aa: CASSSDGGNYGYTF
CDR3nt: TGTGCCAGCAGCTCGGACGGGGGGAACTATGGCTACACCTTC

v_gene: TRBV6-4
j_gene: TRBJ2-1
d_gene: TRBD2
len: 14
abundance: NA
CDR3aa: CASSGSGEGNEQFF
CDR3nt: TGTGCCAGCAGTGGTTCCGGGGAGGGTAATGAGCAGTTCTTC

v_gene: TRBV24-1
j_gene: TRBJ1-2
d_gene: NA
len: 13
abundance: NA
CDR3aa: CATSDLNDYGYTF
CDR3nt: TGTGCCACCAGTGATTTAAATGACTATGGCTACACCTTC

v_gene: TRBV21-1
j_gene: TRBJ1-1
d_gene: NA
len: 16
abundance: NA
CDR3aa: CASSKEGQGDEIEAFF
CDR3nt: TGTGCCAGCAGCAAAGAGGGGCAGGGGGATGAAATTGAAGCTTTCTTT

v_gene: TRBV9
j_gene: TRBJ2-1
d_gene: TRBD2
len: 15
abundance: NA
CDR3aa: CASSEGLAVLNEQFF
CDR3nt: TGTGCCAGCAGCGAGGGACTAGCTGTGCTCAATGAGCAGTTCTTC

v_gene: TRBV7-8
j_gene: TRBJ1-5
d_gene: NA
len: 15
abundance: NA
CDR3aa: CASSFGTGLGQPQHF
CDR3nt: TGTGCCAGCAGCTTCGGAACAGGGTTGGGTCAGCCCCAGCATTTT

v_gene: TRBV6-4
j_gene: TRBJ2-3
d_gene: NA
len: 16
abundance: NA
CDR3aa: CASSDSPGVIGDTQYF
CDR3nt: TGTGCCAGCAGTGACTCACCAGGGGTGATAGGAGATACGCAGTATTTT

v_gene: TRBV29-1
j_gene: TRBJ1-3
d_gene: NA
len: 14
abundance: NA
CDR3aa: CSAGSLFSGNTIYF
CDR3nt: TGCAGCGCCGGCAGTCTGTTCTCTGGAAACACCATATATTTT

v_gene: TRBV28
j_gene: TRBJ2-7
d_gene: TRBD2
len: 15
abundance: NA
CDR3aa: CASGVREGLTYEQYF
CDR3nt: TGTGCCAGCGGGGTGCGGGAGGGCCTGACCTACGAGCAGTACTTC

v_gene: TRBV24-1
j_gene: TRBJ1-2
d_gene: NA
len: 12
abundance: NA
CDR3aa: CATRGTVYGYTF
CDR3nt: TGTGCCACCCGGGGAACAGTCTATGGCTACACCTTC

v_gene: TRBV5-1
j_gene: TRBJ2-3
d_gene: NA
len: 18
abundance: NA
CDR3aa: CASSLAPHNPFNPDTQYF
CDR3nt: TGCGCCAGCAGCTTGGCCCCCCACAACCCCTTTAATCCGGATACGCAGTATTTT

v_gene: TRBV25-1
j_gene: TRBJ1-1
d_gene: NA
len: 15
abundance: NA
CDR3aa: CASSEQNAWNTEAFF
CDR3nt: TGTGCCAGCAGTGAACAAAACGCTTGGAACACTGAAGCTTTCTTT

v_gene: TRBV6-2/TRBV6-3
j_gene: TRBJ1-5
d_gene: NA
len: 14
abundance: NA
CDR3aa: CASSYWVSNQPQHF
CDR3nt: TGTGCCAGCAGTTACTGGGTTAGCAATCAGCCCCAGCATTTT